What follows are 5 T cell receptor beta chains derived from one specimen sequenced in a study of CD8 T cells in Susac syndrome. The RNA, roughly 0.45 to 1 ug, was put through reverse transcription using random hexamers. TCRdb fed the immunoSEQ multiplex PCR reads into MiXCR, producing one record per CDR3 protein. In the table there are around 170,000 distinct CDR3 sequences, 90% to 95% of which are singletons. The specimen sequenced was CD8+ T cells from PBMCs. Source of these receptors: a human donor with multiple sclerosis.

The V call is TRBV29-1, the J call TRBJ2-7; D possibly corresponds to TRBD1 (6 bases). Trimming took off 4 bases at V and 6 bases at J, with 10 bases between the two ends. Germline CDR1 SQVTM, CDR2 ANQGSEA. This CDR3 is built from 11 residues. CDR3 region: CSVVQGFEQYF. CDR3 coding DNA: TGCAGCGTTGTCCAGGGGTTCGAGCAGTACTTC.

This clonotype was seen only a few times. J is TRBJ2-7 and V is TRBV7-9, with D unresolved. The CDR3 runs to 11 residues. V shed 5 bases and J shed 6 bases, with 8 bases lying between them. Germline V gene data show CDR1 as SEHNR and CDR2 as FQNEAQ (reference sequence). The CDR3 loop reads CASSQWGEQYF. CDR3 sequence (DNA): TGTGCCAGCAGCCAGTGGGGCGAGCAGTACTTC.

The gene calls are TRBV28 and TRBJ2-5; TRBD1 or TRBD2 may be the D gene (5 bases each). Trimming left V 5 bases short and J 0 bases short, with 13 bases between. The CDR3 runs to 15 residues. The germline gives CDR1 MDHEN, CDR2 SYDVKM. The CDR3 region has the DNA TGTGCCAGCAGTCAGCCCGGGACGGACCAAGAGACCCAGTACTTC. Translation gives CASSQPGTDQETQYF.

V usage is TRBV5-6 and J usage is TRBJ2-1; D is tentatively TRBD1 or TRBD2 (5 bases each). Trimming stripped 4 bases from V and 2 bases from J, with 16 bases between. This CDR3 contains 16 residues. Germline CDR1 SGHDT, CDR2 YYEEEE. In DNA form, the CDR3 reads TGTGCCAGCAGCCCCGAGGGTGGGGGAACCTACAATGAGCAGTTCTTC. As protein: CASSPEGGGTYNEQFF.

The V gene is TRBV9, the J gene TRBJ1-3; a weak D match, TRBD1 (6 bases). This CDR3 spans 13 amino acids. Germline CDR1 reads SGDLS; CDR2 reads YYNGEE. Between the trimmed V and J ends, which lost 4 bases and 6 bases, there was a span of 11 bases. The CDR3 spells CASSRGRVNTIYF. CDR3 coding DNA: TGTGCCAGCAGCCGGGGGCGGGTAAACACCATATATTTT.